This entry lists 31 T cell receptor beta chains sequenced from one sample in a study of blood T cells in healthy people across ages. With a J-beta primer mix and a sample-barcoded 5' primer, a second PCR ran 7 to 11 cycles. TCRdb redid the calling of the 5' RACE reads with MiXCR, one entry per CDR3 protein. The sample gives around 990,000 distinct CDR3 sequences, 35% to 40% of which show up once; around 13% is in the top ten. Material for sequencing was blood. All receptors come from a young man in good health.

For the CDR3, the DNA is TGTGCCAGCCACGAAGTCGGCGAGGGCAGGTTTAACTATGGCTACACCTTC. Its protein is CASHEVGEGRFNYGYTF. This chain joins TRBV6-2 or TRBV6-3 and TRBJ1-2; D is undetermined. CDR1 and CDR2 from the germline V gene are MNHEY and SVGEGT. The CDR3 consists of 17 residues. Trimming stripped 8 bases from V and 1 base from J, with 23 bases between.

This rearrangement joins TRBV4-1 to TRBJ1-1, with D unclear. Per the germline V gene, CDR1 is MGHRA and CDR2 is YSYEKL. Trimming pared 2 bases from V and 8 bases from J, leaving 9 bases between. The CDR3 sequence is 12 residues long. Here the CDR3 reads CASSQPAGEAFF. In DNA form, the CDR3 reads TGCGCCAGCAGCCAACCAGCAGGAGAAGCTTTCTTT.

This clonotype was seen just once. This chain links TRBV3-1 with TRBJ2-7, with 10 bases aligning to TRBD2. The trim removed 0 bases at V and 10 bases at J, leaving 9 bases unmatched. Germline V CDR1 and CDR2: LGHDT, YNNKEL (reference sequence). The CDR3 is made up of 15 amino acids. The DNA of the CDR3 is TGTGCCAGCAGCCAAGATGCTAGCGGGGGCGATGACCAGTACTTC. Amino acid sequence: CASSQDASGGDDQYF.

The chain carries TRBV12-3 or TRBV12-4 and TRBJ1-5; no definite D call. There are 13 residues in the CDR3. V lost 9 bases, J lost 7 bases, and 16 bases lay in between. The CDR3: CASGKGLIQPQHF. CDR3 DNA sequence: TGTGCCAGTGGGAAGGGTTTAATCCAGCCCCAGCATTTT.

CDR3: CASSTTDQPQHF. The CDR3 bases are TGTGCCAGCAGTACCACAGATCAGCCCCAGCATTTT. The chain recombines TRBV6-6 with TRBJ1-5; D is ambiguous. Germline values: CDR1 MNHNY, CDR2 SVGAGI (reference sequence). CDR3 length equals 12 residues. Trimming pared 5 bases from V and 5 bases from J, leaving 7 bases between.

The chain combines TRBV9 with TRBJ1-4, with 7 positions matching TRBD1. With V trimmed by 3 bases and J by 8 bases, 10 bases remained unmatched. Looked up from germline, CDR1 is SGDLS and CDR2 is YYNGEE. The CDR3 totals 15 residues. The DNA of the CDR3 is TGTGCCAGCAGCGCCTCCGGACAGGTTGGGGAAAAACTGTTTTTT. It is translated as CASSASGQVGEKLFF.

In its sample, this clonotype was seen many times. The rearrangement uses TRBV18 and TRBJ2-1; 13 bases fit TRBD2. From germline, CDR1 is KGHSH and CDR2 LQKENI. This CDR3 is 15 amino acids long. V dropped 2 bases and J dropped 6; count of bases not matched to a gene: 1. This CDR3 reads CASSPRLAGGNEQFF. The CDR3 nucleotides are TGTGCCAGCTCACCAAGACTAGCGGGGGGCAATGAGCAGTTCTTC.

This clonotype was detected only a few times. This rearrangement joins TRBV12-3 or TRBV12-4 to TRBJ2-3; D gene uncertain. The CDR3 has 13 amino acids. Between the trimmed V and J ends, which lost 4 bases and 2 bases, there was a span of 7 bases. For the CDR3, the DNA is TGTGCCAGCAGTTCCCATCCCACAGATACGCAGTATTTT. This translates into CASSSHPTDTQYF.

The rearrangement joins TRBV12-3 or TRBV12-4 to TRBJ2-5; 9 bases fit TRBD1. V lost 4 bases and J lost 5; bases outside the gene matches: 5. CDR3 length: 14 residues. The CDR3 DNA is TGTGCCAGCAGTTGGGGACAGGGAAGCGAGACCCAGTACTTC. Translation gives CASSWGQGSETQYF.

This clonotype has only a few counts. This chain uses TRBV6-2 or TRBV6-3 with TRBJ2-1, with TRBD2 as a possible D gene (5 bases). This CDR3 is 14 amino acids long. Germline assignment: CDR1 MNHEY and CDR2 SVGEGT. Trimming removed 6 bases at V and 8 bases at J, with 17 bases between. The CDR3 nucleotides read TGTGCCAGCAGCCCCACTGAGCGGCGGTATGAGCAGTTCTTC. Translating gives CASSPTERRYEQFF.

This clonotype has a handful of counts. CDR3 residues: CASSPRTGEDYEQYF. Written as DNA, the CDR3 is TGTGCCAGCAGCCCCAGGACAGGGGAGGACTACGAGCAGTACTTC. The rearrangement uses TRBV7-2 and TRBJ2-7, with 9 bases aligning to TRBD1. This CDR3 has 15 residues. V trimming: 5 bases; J trimming: 3 bases; junction bases outside the gene matches: 8. Germline CDR1 SGHTA, CDR2 FQGNSA.

This clonotype was counted once. This chain joins TRBV12-3 or TRBV12-4 and TRBJ2-5, with 9 bases aligning to TRBD1. The last part of the DNA fits TRBJ2-7 better; the J call may be wrong. This CDR3 contains 13 residues. The CDR3 nucleotides are TGTGCCAGCAGCCGGACAGGGGCCCACGAGCAGTACTTC. Protein sequence: CASSRTGAHEQYF.

The chain is built from TRBV6-2 or TRBV6-3 and TRBJ1-4; 7 nucleotides line up with TRBD1. The V and J ends lost 7 bases and 2 bases, in that order; junction bases with no gene match: 4. The V gene's germline CDR1 is MNHEY and CDR2 SVGEGT. The CDR3 spans 14 residues. CDR3 in DNA: TGTGCCAGCACCAGGGGACAGACTAATGAAAAACTGTTTTTT. Its protein is CASTRGQTNEKLFF.

This clonotype was observed a handful of times. Relative to the germline gene, one junction end is altered; a read error may explain this. The rearrangement joins TRBV24-1 to TRBJ2-3; D gene uncertain. This CDR3 comprises 13 residues. Per germline, CDR1 KGHDR and CDR2 SFDVKD. This CDR3 reads CATSDKTTDAQYF. The CDR3 DNA sequence: TGTGCCACCAGTGACAAAACCACAGATGCGCAGTATTTT.

This sequence joins TRBV20-1 and TRBJ2-7; 9 bases match TRBD1. The CDR3 covers 14 residues. V lost 6 bases, J lost 6 bases, and 12 bases stayed unmatched. CDR1 DFQATT and CDR2 SNEGSKA come from the germline V gene (reference sequence). The CDR3 bases are TGCAGTGCCGGACGGGGACAGGGTTTGAGCGAGCAGTACTTC. Amino acids: CSAGRGQGLSEQYF.

This chain uses TRBV4-3 with TRBJ2-5; TRBD1 agrees at 7 bases. The CDR3 runs to 16 residues. From germline, CDR1 is LGHNA and CDR2 YSLEER. V gave up 0 bases and J gave up 5 bases; unmatched junction bases: 9. Here the CDR3 reads CASSQDLRTGRETQYF. The CDR3 nucleotides are TGCGCCAGCAGCCAAGATCTAAGGACAGGACGGGAGACCCAGTACTTC.

The V and J genes are TRBV20-1 and TRBJ2-3, with 10 nucleotides matching TRBD2. CDR3 length: 15 amino acids. The J segment lost 13 bases and the V segment lost 5 bases, leaving 18 bases of the junction unmatched. The germline V gene has CDR1 DFQATT and CDR2 SNEGSKA (reference sequence). DNA for the CDR3: TGCAGTGCTCCCCTAGGGGGAGCGGGGGGGAGTAGGGAGTATTTT. It is translated as CSAPLGGAGGSREYF.

Regarding this clonotype: This may arise from a read error, as a much more abundant clone is one base away. This rearrangement joins TRBV20-1 to TRBJ1-2; the D gene is possibly TRBD1 (5 bases). The V end was cut by 2 bases, the J end by 2 bases, with 12 bases between. Germline lookup yields CDR1 DFQATT and CDR2 SNEGSKA (reference sequence). The CDR3 consists of 14 residues. The CDR3 spells CSARPGAGNYGYTF. In nucleotides, the CDR3 is TGCAGTGCTAGACCCGGGGCCGGCAACTATGGCTACACCTTC.

A remark on this clonotype: Since a much larger clone is just one base distant, this may be a read error. The rearrangement uses TRBV4-2 and TRBJ2-1, with 10 positions matching TRBD1. CDR1 and CDR2 (germline): LGHNA, YNFKEQ. This CDR3 is 14 amino acids long. V shed 4 bases and J 10 bases; nucleotides not matched to a gene: 7. CDR3 DNA: TGTGCCAGCAGCCGATTGATGACAGGGGGCGAGCAGTTCTTC. It translates to CASSRLMTGGEQFF.

This clonotype was picked up a small number of times. The chain combines TRBV9 with TRBJ2-3, with D hard to call. CDR1 and CDR2 (germline): SGDLS, YYNGEE. The CDR3 totals 17 residues. Trimming stripped 3 bases from V and 2 bases from J, with 19 bases between. The DNA for the CDR3 is TGTGCCAGCAGCGCCCACCTTGACAAGTTAAACACAGATACGCAGTATTTT. Encoded protein: CASSAHLDKLNTDTQYF.

The chain employs TRBV5-5 and TRBJ2-4, with D possibly being TRBD1 or TRBD2 (5 bases each). The CDR3 extends over 17 amino acids. Looked up from germline, CDR1 is SGHKS and CDR2 is YYEKEE (reference sequence). Trimming removed 0 bases at V and 0 bases at J, with 13 bases between. CDR3 in DNA: TGTGCCAGCAGCTTGGGTGGTGGGACCCCAGCCAAAAACATTCAGTACTTC. Amino acid sequence: CASSLGGGTPAKNIQYF.

The table lists this clonotype with a few counts. The rearrangement joins TRBV2 to TRBJ1-5; D perhaps matches TRBD1 (5 bases). CDR3 size: 16 residues. V shed 11 bases and J shed 0 bases, with 20 bases lying between them. CDR1 SNHLY and CDR2 FYNNEI come from the germline V gene. The CDR3 nucleotides read TGTGCCGGCCGAGACGGGGGAGGTTATAGCAATCAGCCCCAGCATTTT. Translated: CAGRDGGGYSNQPQHF.

This clonotype was counted between two and nine times. V and J are TRBV20-1 and TRBJ2-3; perhaps TRBD1 as D (6 bases). The CDR3 contains 17 residues. Germline V gene data show CDR1 as DFQATT and CDR2 as SNEGSKA (reference sequence). The V gene lost 5 bases and the J gene lost 0 bases, with 21 bases spanning the gap. The CDR3 loop reads CSAAVSPGTTSTDTQYF. In nucleotides, the CDR3 is TGCAGTGCTGCCGTCTCTCCCGGGACAACTAGCACAGATACGCAGTATTTT.

The chain combines TRBV20-1 with TRBJ2-3; no clear D. Trimming took 3 bases from V and 2 from J, leaving 6 bases between them. Germline V CDR1 and CDR2: DFQATT, SNEGSKA (reference sequence). CDR3 length: 12 residues. CDR3 residues: CSASLDTDTQYF. Written as DNA, the CDR3 is TGCAGTGCTAGCCTCGACACAGATACGCAGTATTTT.

The genes are TRBV9 and TRBJ1-4, with 7 nucleotides matching TRBD1. The CDR3 contains 15 residues. V lost 3 bases, J lost 5 bases, and 7 bases stayed unmatched. CDR1 is SGDLS, CDR2 YYNGEE, per germline. CDR3 in DNA: TGTGCCAGCAGCGGAGGGGGCAGGGGGAATGAAAAACTGTTTTTT. This encodes CASSGGGRGNEKLFF.

The chain links TRBV5-5 to TRBJ1-4; no clear D gene. Germline-derived CDR1 and CDR2 are SGHKS and YYEKEE (reference sequence). Trimming stripped 4 bases from V and 8 bases from J, with 21 bases between. This CDR3 has 16 amino acids. CDR3 nucleotides: TGTGCCAGCAGCCTTGAGAGGGCCCGGTCGGTGGAAAAACTGTTTTTT. This codes for CASSLERARSVEKLFF.

The chain is built from TRBV18 and TRBJ1-3; no firm D call. CDR1 and CDR2 from the germline V gene are KGHSH and LQKENI. The V and J ends lost 6 bases and 1 base respectively, with 13 bases between them. CDR3 size: 15 residues. The CDR3 DNA reads as TGTGCCAGCTCCCTGGCCCAGGAATCTGGAAACACCATATATTTT. This translates into CASSLAQESGNTIYF.

This clonotype has just a few counts. The CDR3 region has the DNA TGTGCCAGCAGTCATTCCCCTTTCACCGGGGCAGGGGGCGCTTACCACGAGCAGTACTTC. Protein product: CASSHSPFTGAGGAYHEQYF. V is TRBV28 and J is TRBJ2-7; 8 bases line up with TRBD1. J gave up 5 bases and V 5 bases, and 26 bases lay outside the gene matches. The CDR3 has 20 amino acids. CDR1 is MDHEN, CDR2 SYDVKM, per germline.

This rearrangement joins TRBV7-2 to TRBJ2-7, with D tentatively TRBD1 (5 bases). V was pared by 8 bases and J by 7 bases, with 18 bases between. Per the germline V gene, CDR1 is SGHTA and CDR2 is FQGNSA. The CDR3 is 13 amino acids. CDR3 protein: CASGWDQDNEQYF. The CDR3 DNA reads TGTGCCAGCGGCTGGGATCAGGACAATGAGCAGTACTTC. Looking up the rest from reference TRBV7-2 and TRBJ2-7 gives the full variable domain: GAGVSQSPSNKVTEKGKDVELRCDPISGHTALYWYRQSLGQGLEFLIYFQGNSAPDKSGLPSDRFSAERTGGSVSTLTIQRTQQEDSAVYLCASGWDQDNEQYFGPGTRLTVT.

CDR3 region: CASESAGANTGELFF. CDR3 in DNA: TGCGCCAGCGAGTCGGCGGGGGCGAACACCGGGGAGCTGTTTTTT. The chain couples TRBV5-1 to TRBJ2-2; 7 bases fit TRBD2. Unmatched junction bases numbered 6, after V lost 7 bases and J lost 0 bases. The CDR3 runs to 15 residues. In germline, CDR1 is SGHRS, CDR2 YFSETQ.

This clonotype has just a few counts. The chain employs TRBV29-1 and TRBJ2-5, with unresolved D. The CDR3 is made up of 12 amino acids. The V and J ends lost 8 bases and 4 bases respectively, with 14 bases between them. Germline CDR1 SQVTM, CDR2 ANQGSEA. For the CDR3, the DNA is TGCAGCTTGGCCCCTAGTGGAGAGACCCAGTACTTC. Its translation: CSLAPSGETQYF.